This is a list of T cell receptor beta chains from one sample in a study of T cell changes during pregnancy in multiple sclerosis. Profiled with immunoSEQ multiplex PCR; TCRdb holds only in-frame clones, not every one. The sample yields roughly 75,000 clones, 80% to 95% seen once. Material: peripheral blood, obtained in the third trimester of pregnancy. These receptors came from a female donor in good health, enrolled as a control in a pregnancy study. CDR3s leave out the opening cysteine and the closing phenylalanine or tryptophan.

v_gene,j_gene,CDR3aa
TRBV9,TRBJ2-1,ASNNSPYNEQF
TRBV6-6,TRBJ1-4,ASSWLQGAGEKLF
TRBV5-4,TRBJ2-7,ASSLGQGTIYEQY
TRBV6-5,TRBJ2-7,ASSYEALPYEQY
TRBV18,TRBJ1-5,ASSPGGIPTRPQH
TRBV21-1,TRBJ2-7,ASTLRGGLAAPMREQY
TRBV30,TRBJ2-1,AWSEDSYYNEQF
TRBV2,TRBJ1-5,ASTRGGVGNQPQH
TRBV5-1,TRBJ1-4,ASSLARQGTNEKLF
TRBV29-1,TRBJ1-4,SVELGQGAFNEKLF
TRBV6-5,TRBJ2-5,ASSGGEQETQY
TRBV5-5,TRBJ2-7,ASSLEQVVYEQY
TRBV5-5,TRBJ2-7,ASSLIVTGGPMYEQY
TRBV7-6,TRBJ2-5,ASSVGTQETQY
TRBV28,TRBJ1-1,ASRAPRQGKNTEAF
TRBV6-1,TRBJ2-1,ASSEFMVGLAGGIRWSF
TRBV18,TRBJ2-7,ASSPLTSGTYEQY
TRBV7-9,TRBJ1-2,ASSARRGYGYT
TRBV2,TRBJ1-2,ASSEAPTGGKGGYT
TRBV29-1,TRBJ1-1,SARGARVSSEAF
TRBV2,TRBJ2-3,ASSEGTSGTRYTDTQY
TRBV25-1,TRBJ1-2,ASSAQVLQGNYGYT
TRBV2,TRBJ2-1,ASSDSGEGYNEQF
TRBV15,TRBJ2-6,ATSRGLSPGANVLT
TRBV19,TRBJ1-1,ASIRTANTEAF
TRBV7-7,TRBJ2-1,ASSSVGLSEQF
TRBV7-9,TRBJ2-5,ASSFGLAIQETQY
TRBV5-4,TRBJ2-3,ASSSSRGGTDTQY
TRBV18,TRBJ2-3,ASSPTLAGENSDTQY
TRBV2,TRBJ2-7,ASRRDSKYEQY
TRBV5-1,TRBJ2-2,ASSSGGRFFGELF
TRBV29-1,TRBJ2-1,SVVGGREDEQF
TRBV7-2,TRBJ1-1,ASSLGTGWRDTEAF
TRBV25-1,TRBJ2-3,ASKGLAGKTTSTDTQY
TRBV5-1,TRBJ1-2,ASSLRRTTYEGYYGYT
TRBV6-5,TRBJ2-1,ASSSSGSSYNEQF
TRBV2,TRBJ1-3,ASSVTTEGNTIY
TRBV4-2,TRBJ2-1,ASSQDLGSGGVGGQF
TRBV6-5,TRBJ1-1,ASSYSAGARAF
TRBV2,TRBJ1-1,ALTESQTEAF
TRBV7-3,TRBJ2-1,ASSPQGPNEQF
TRBV27,TRBJ2-5,ASGKRAVQETQY
TRBV7-3,TRBJ2-7,ASSFSGGVDEQY
TRBV18,TRBJ2-1,ASSSQGYNEQF
TRBV6-5,TRBJ2-3,ASRPGTSDTQY
TRBV15,TRBJ1-2,ATSRVGDGYT
TRBV5-8,TRBJ2-3,ASSHHYRTRAGDTQY
TRBV6-5,TRBJ2-5,ASSPYYRDVETQY
TRBV19,TRBJ2-3,ASRLHSGGGDTQY
TRBV13,TRBJ2-3,ASSSQWGTTEPTDTQY
TRBV7-9,TRBJ2-3,ASSFLAGGTDTQY
TRBV7-9,TRBJ2-7,ASSPVGDEQY
TRBV30,TRBJ1-5,AWSTTGAPNQPQH